This TCR beta chain stems from a study of cytomegalovirus exposure and HLA in healthy donors (dated by TCRdb to 2017 to 2019). In terms of the full investigation: In an earlier analysis of roughly 590 of the donors, under 300 Gb of sequence data and 90 million to 120 million unique TCR beta sequences from 180 million or so T cells were reported. Roughly 310 gigabases of sequencing data and tens of millions of unique TCR sequences were included in an early release covering several hundred HLA-typed donors. Among the roughly 400 genotyped donors, roughly 80% belonged to the genetic ancestry cluster associated with self-reported Caucasian donors. The study aimed to test whether cataloging public T cell receptors could reveal signatures of past pathogen exposure. The study profiled the T cell repertoires of approximately 700 subjects by immunosequencing and related them to cytomegalovirus serostatus. Along with the roughly 670-subject first cohort, a separate validation cohort of around 120 different subjects was used. The study combined high-throughput TCR immunosequencing, statistical association of individual TCRs with disease status, and machine learning to predict cytomegalovirus infection status. In a later analysis, previously published TCR beta repertoires from roughly 710 donors were re-analyzed and high-resolution HLA genotyping was added so that TCR occurrence patterns could be studied. In the later analysis, no new phenotypic data were used to find candidate immune exposures; instead, reliance was placed on TCR beta sequences and their occurrence across donors. An earlier analysis of several hundred of the donors applied high-throughput TCR beta sequencing to assess whether each TCR beta V gene segment acted as functional or pseudogenic. Donor age, sex, ethnicity and CMV serostatus were compiled alongside the repertoire data. In a later genetic analysis, genome-wide SNP genotypes for about 60% of the 666 donors were used, and that subset was treated as a discovery cohort. All discovery cohort repertoires had been generated on a single sequencing platform. HLA typing included class I and class II loci at four-digit resolution. The number of typed donors differed by locus: about 620-630 for A, B, C, DRB1 and DQB1; 522 for DQA1; 606 for DPA1; and about 450 for DPB1. Roughly 5 DR-DQ haplotypes were handled as single units for association and clustering, since linkage in the cohort was strong. On average, around 240,000 unique TCR beta nucleotide sequences were sequenced per donor among a few hundred genotyped donors of the cohort, with around 19% of those sequences being non-productive. Points the paper makes about the study in general: A cluster of highly shared sequence variants was judged likely to be a technical artifact of the sequencing pipeline. In a later analysis, HLA-associated TCR beta chains showed more clonal expansion and lower generation probabilities than non-associated chains that were equally common. Because some donors lacked HLA typing at each locus, the association tests relied only on the typed subset. In vitro tests confirmed that three of the cytomegalovirus-associated TCR beta chains recognize cytomegalovirus antigens. In an earlier analysis of fewer than 750 of the donors, most TCR beta V segments were observed in productive rearrangements about 90% or about 30% of the time, broadly matching IMGT annotations. According to a later analysis, most CMV-associated TCR beta chains appeared to be HLA-restricted, and the HLA associations seemed to be driven largely by CMV exposure. Linkage disequilibrium might explain the correlated functional status among segregating V segments, but an unknown experimental factor could not be ruled out. Because counts were too low, 15 to 20 rarely observed V segments, including chromosome 9 orphons, were excluded from the earlier analysis of roughly 580 of the donors. Assigning TCR associations to individual alleles was difficult when HLA alleles, especially DR and DQ, strongly co-occurred. Only TCR beta chains were sequenced in this cohort, and the absence of alpha or paired-chain data limited detectable features. A total of 164 TCR beta chains were listed by the study as associated with cytomegalovirus. In a later analysis, TCR association rates were found to vary across HLA loci, with the most associated TCRs seen for DRB1 alleles and the fewest for HLA-C alleles. A later analysis associated around 16,000 TCR beta sequences with specific HLA alleles at a false discovery rate of 0.05. An association between a missense DCLRE1C variant and V-gene and J-gene trimming of TCR beta chains was found in a later genetic analysis and replicated in an independent cohort. The only immune exposure information available for the cohort was CMV serostatus. In a later analysis, several top co-occurrence clusters were reported to appear linked to parvovirus B19, influenza, CMV and Epstein-Barr virus. While some public TCRs were present in many individuals, most TCR sequences turned up only very rarely across donors. Some IMGT-functional V segments, including TRBV6-2 and TRBV6-3, could not be told apart with the 87-base-pair reads, so those segments were excluded. It was suggested by the authors that the approach could potentially be generalized to other disease states and immunological phenotypes. Compared with the approximately 720-donor mean, donors in an Asian-associated ancestry cluster had fewer N-insertions in productive TCRs, according to a later genetic analysis. The classifier was reported to diagnose cytomegalovirus status with high specificity and sensitivity in both the original and validation cohorts. A further reported finding was that TCR beta sequences accurately predicted the HLA-A and HLA-B alleles for most subjects in the first cohort. Sequencing depth was assumed to be roughly uniform across donors in the presence/absence analyses, though that assumption may not hold.

In total, over 600 healthy bone marrow donors made up the cohort. At the time of sampling, all cohort members were nominally healthy, though unrecorded immune exposures were likely present. The donor was CMV seropositive and belonged to the group of more than 250 seropositive cohort members. Each donor provided a peripheral blood sample, and peripheral blood mononuclear cells were used for TCR beta sequencing. Genomic DNA extraction from the blood cell samples was performed with the Qiagen DNeasy Blood Extraction Kit. Concerning this clone: Its recognized antigen is unknown. No base quality values were provided; no much bigger clone lies one nucleotide off.

The library was produced with the immunoSEQ multiplex PCR assay. For the multiplex PCR, a mixture combining 60 forward primers for TCR Vbeta segments and 13 reverse primers for TCR Jbeta segments was used. Amplification of the CDR3 region of rearranged TCR beta genes was performed with a multiplex PCR assay on genomic DNA. The Illumina HiSeq System was used to sequence the amplified TCR beta libraries as 87-base-pair reads. For the original study's pipeline: Across the 670 or so repertoires, a later analysis counted 80 million or so unique TCR beta chains, approximately 10 million of which were shared by at least two donors. To remove PCR and sequencing errors, raw reads were error-corrected and collapsed into unique sequences using a nearest-neighbor algorithm that merged closely related sequences. CDR3 sequences were aligned to IMGT reference sequences to assign V, D and J gene segments. For a sequence to be retained, a match of at least six nucleotides was required to both a V gene segment and a J gene segment. A rearrangement was called productive if the CDR3 had no stop codons and remained in frame with V and J, and every other rearrangement was called non-productive. CDR3 was defined according to IMGT convention as the region running from the second conserved V-encoded cysteine to the conserved J-encoded phenylalanine. The earlier analysis of 550 to 650 of the donors excluded any sequence lacking an unambiguous match to a single V gene segment. In an earlier analysis of approximately 500 of the donors, a V segment was called functional when productive rearrangements were above 56.7%, and segregating when the standard deviation between donors exceeded 5%. A statistical classification framework was built for diagnosing cytomegalovirus status from the catalog of TCR beta chain sequences. In a later analysis, TCR nucleotide sequences were compared against IMGT/GENE-DB human TR gene sequences so that V and J genes could be assigned. Using the TCRdist pipeline, a later analysis assigned CDR3 sequences along with most-parsimonious VDJ recombination scenarios. In a later analysis, each TCR beta chain was defined by its CDR3 amino acid sequence together with its V-gene family, and reads without a unique V-gene family were excluded. A later analysis removed 550 to 650 highly shared, low-generation-probability nucleotide sequences to deal with suspected cross-contamination and a sequencing artifact. In a later analysis, a clonal expansion index was calculated for each public chain from normalized within-repertoire ranks of inferred template counts. A later analysis computed generation probabilities with a VDJ recombination model fitted to out-of-frame rearrangements, and checked the results against IGoR. A later analysis scored TCR-TCR, TCR-HLA and TCR-CMV co-occurrence with hypergeometric tests, applying a repertoire-size bias correction to TCR pairs. To estimate false discovery rates, a later analysis permuted the HLA or CMV assignments 20 times. In a later analysis, co-occurring TCRs were grouped using DBSCAN, and TCRdist sequence similarity was added for clustering within HLA-allele-positive subsets. Repertoires with fewer than 30,000 or more than 120,000 public chains were left out of co-occurrence clustering, as were five repertoires with anomalous nucleotide sharing. The immuneACCESS repertoire file appears here via TCRdb, limited to in-frame rearrangements. These files lack a portion of the clones; in checked studies, under half of the deficit traces to unresolved V genes, and the cause of the others is not known. V and J calls and clone size are those listed in that table; D and trimming were worked out from the DNA. The sample data list roughly 130,000 clones, and more than 70% of these were observed just once. Around 1.3% of the sample is in the top ten clones.

After removal of 5 bases from V and 6 bases from J, the junction retains 8 bases not matched to a gene. Looking up the germline V gene (reference sequence) yields CDR1 MNHEY and CDR2 SMNVEV. Counted from cysteine to phenylalanine, this CDR3 has 16 amino acids. Kept here is only the CDR3 DNA, which spans 48 bases and is read in frame from base 1. This receptor was identified in a male donor in good health and CMV-seropositive. The sequencing sample was made of PBMCs. In this chain, TRBV27 is recombined with TRBJ1-6; 9 bases in the junction line up with TRBD1. The nucleotides read TGTGCCAGCAGTAGCTCCGAGACAGGGGGTAATTCACCCCTCCACTTT. This is translated as CASSSSETGGNSPLHF.